This TCR beta chain originates from a study of blood T cell repertoires in COVID-19 (dated by TCRdb to 2018 to 2020). About the full investigation: Samples covering the acute and convalescent phases of COVID-19 were provided by collaborators in the United States, Italy and Spain. The prospective study material was composed of cDNA or gDNA derived from T cells, B-cell-depleted T cells, or PBMCs. Deeply sampled blood TCRbeta repertoires from subjects exposed to, actively infected with, or recovered from COVID-19 were included in the dataset. The repertoires were made available in a free public database intended to serve as a resource for research on the immune response to SARS-CoV-2. Samples came from the ongoing ImmuneRACE study (first 160 participants) plus 1,254 subjects from 6 global collaborators. The sample metadata nearly always contained a de-identified subject ID, COVID-19 status, age in years and sex. HLA class I and class II types, where available, came from metadata supplied by the sample provider rather than from assay-based typing. Here is what the overall study found, with its caveats: Clinical and demographic metadata were provided uncurated, with the amount varying by source and participant.

The germline V gene (reference sequence) specifies LNHDA as CDR1 and SQIVND as CDR2. Spanning cysteine to phenylalanine, the CDR3 consists of 15 amino acids. Solely the CDR3 DNA is kept, with 45 bases framed from the first base. Trimming removed 3 bases from V and 0 bases from J, leaving 9 bases between the germline ends. The immunoSEQ Assay, a bias-controlled multiplex PCR, was used to amplify TCRbeta CDR3 regions from genomic DNA. On the authors' methods: The number of nucleated cells in each sample was estimated from the amplification of reference gene primers within the assay. Sequence reads were collapsed and filtered to measure the absolute abundance of every unique TCRbeta CDR3 rearrangement. For each sample, productive Simpson clonality was calculated by taking the square root of Simpson's diversity index across productive rearrangements. Drawn from immuneACCESS, this table holds only the in-frame rearrangements with V and J called that TCRdb kept. Clones are partly lost; checked studies trace under half to an unresolved V gene and leave the rest unexplained. The V and J calls and clone size come from that table; D and trimming were worked out from the DNA. The sample contains fewer than 200,000 clones, about 88% of them found a single time. The top ten hold roughly 8.3% of the sample.

Regarding this clone: Its antigen target is currently unknown. The record has no base qualities; no much larger clone is one base away. In the same sample, other DNA sequences code for this CDR3.

At one collaborating source in Seattle, patients were enrolled during active infection and were followed longitudinally through the course of disease. The collaborating institutions used their own protocols to collect whole blood in K2EDTA tubes. For TCRbeta analysis, collaborator samples were shipped as frozen whole blood, as isolated PBMCs, or as DNA extracted from either sample type. Rearrangement joined TRBV19 to TRBJ1-5; no D gene can be assigned with confidence. Sequencing was performed on peripheral blood. The source is a woman aged 55-69 years with COVID-19, enrolled during active disease. The CDR3 region reads CASSISDYSNQPQHF. The nucleotide sequence is TGTGCCAGTAGTATTAGTGATTATAGCAATCAGCCCCAGCATTTT.